Included here is one T cell receptor (beta chain) sequence, with context. The protocol was immunoSEQ multiplex PCR, while the TCRdb copy is restricted to in-frame clones and leaves out a portion. The data contain some 48,000 clones, around 95% of them singletons. The record originates from a study of technical replicates of blood from a handful of donors. Sequences were obtained from T cells isolated from PBMCs. This receptor was obtained from a human donor in good health.

Here the CDR3 reads CASSIDAGASTDTQYF. DNA for the CDR3: TGTGCCAGTAGTATAGACGCGGGGGCGAGCACAGATACGCAGTATTTT. The chain couples TRBV19 to TRBJ2-3; D is perhaps TRBD2 (7 bases). Per germline, CDR1 LNHDA and CDR2 SQIVND (reference sequence). Trimming stripped 0 bases from V and 0 bases from J, with 10 bases between. The CDR3 loop spans 16 amino acids.